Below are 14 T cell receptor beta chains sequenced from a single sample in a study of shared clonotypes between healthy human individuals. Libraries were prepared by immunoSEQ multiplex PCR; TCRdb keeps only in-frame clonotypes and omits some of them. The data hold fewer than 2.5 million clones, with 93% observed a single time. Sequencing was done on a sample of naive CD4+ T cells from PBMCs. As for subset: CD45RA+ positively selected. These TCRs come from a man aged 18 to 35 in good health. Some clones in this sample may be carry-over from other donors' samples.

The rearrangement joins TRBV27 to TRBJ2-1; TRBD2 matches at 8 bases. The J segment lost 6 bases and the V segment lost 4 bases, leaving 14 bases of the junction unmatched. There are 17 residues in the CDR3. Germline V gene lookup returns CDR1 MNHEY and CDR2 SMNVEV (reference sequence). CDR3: CASSSPGTSGGANEQFF. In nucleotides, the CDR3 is TGTGCCAGCAGTTCCCCAGGAACTAGCGGAGGGGCCAATGAGCAGTTCTTC.

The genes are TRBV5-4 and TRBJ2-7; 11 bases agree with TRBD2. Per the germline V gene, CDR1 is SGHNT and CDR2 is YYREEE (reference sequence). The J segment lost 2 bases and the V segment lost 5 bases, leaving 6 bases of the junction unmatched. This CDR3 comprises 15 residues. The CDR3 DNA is TGTGCCAGCAGGACCGGGACTAGCGGTCCCTACGAGCAGTACTTC. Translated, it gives CASRTGTSGPYEQYF. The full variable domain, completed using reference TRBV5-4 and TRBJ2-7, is ETGVTQSPTHLIKTRGQQVTLRCSSQSGHNTVSWYQQALGQGPQFIFQYYREEENGRGNFPPRFSGLQFPNYSSELNVNALELDDSALYLCASRTGTSGPYEQYFGPGTRLTVT.

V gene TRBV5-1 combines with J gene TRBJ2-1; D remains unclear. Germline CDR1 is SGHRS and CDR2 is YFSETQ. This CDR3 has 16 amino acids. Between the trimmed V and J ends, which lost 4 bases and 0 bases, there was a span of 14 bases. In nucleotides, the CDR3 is TGCGCCAGCAGCCTTACACCTTCGAGCTCCTACAATGAGCAGTTCTTC. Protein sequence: CASSLTPSSSYNEQFF. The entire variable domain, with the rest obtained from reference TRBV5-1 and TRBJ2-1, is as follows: KAGVTQTPRYLIKTRGQQVTLSCSPISGHRSVSWYQQTPGQGLQFLFEYFSETQRNKGNFPGRFSGRQFSNSRSEMNVSTLELGDSALYLCASSLTPSSSYNEQFFGPGTRLTVL.

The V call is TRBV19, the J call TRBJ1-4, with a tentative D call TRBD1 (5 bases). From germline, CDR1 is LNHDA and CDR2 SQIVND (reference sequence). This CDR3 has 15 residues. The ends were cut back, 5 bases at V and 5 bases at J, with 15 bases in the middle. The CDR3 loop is CASSAYRRNNEKLFF. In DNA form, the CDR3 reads TGTGCCAGTAGTGCCTACAGGAGGAACAATGAAAAACTGTTTTTT.

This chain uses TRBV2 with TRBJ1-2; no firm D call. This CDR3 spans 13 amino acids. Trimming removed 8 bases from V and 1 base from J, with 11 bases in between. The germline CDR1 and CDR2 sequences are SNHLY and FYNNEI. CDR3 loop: CASRIEVNYGYTF. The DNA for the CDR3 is TGTGCCAGCCGAATCGAGGTTAACTATGGCTACACCTTC. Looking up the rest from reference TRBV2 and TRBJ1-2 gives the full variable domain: EPEVTQTPSHQVTQMGQEVILRCVPISNHLYFYWYRQILGQKVEFLVSFYNNEISEKSEIFDDQFSVERPDGSNFTLKIRSTKLEDSAMYFCASRIEVNYGYTFGSGTRLTVV.

The CDR3 DNA reads as TGTGCCGCCCTCGGGGGACCGAACACTGAAGCTTTCTTT. It is translated as CAALGGPNTEAFF. The V and J genes are TRBV5-3 and TRBJ1-1, with D possibly being TRBD1 (5 bases). TRBV5-3 belongs to the ORF category, with a function that is uncertain. The V and J ends lost 10 bases and 1 base respectively, with 14 bases between them. There are 13 residues in the CDR3.

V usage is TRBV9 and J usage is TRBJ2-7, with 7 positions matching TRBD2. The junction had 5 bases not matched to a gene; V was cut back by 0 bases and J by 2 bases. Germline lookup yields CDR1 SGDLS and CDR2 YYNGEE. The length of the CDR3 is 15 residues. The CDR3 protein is CASSVGSGDAYEQYF. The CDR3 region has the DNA TGTGCCAGCAGCGTAGGAAGCGGGGACGCCTACGAGCAGTACTTC.

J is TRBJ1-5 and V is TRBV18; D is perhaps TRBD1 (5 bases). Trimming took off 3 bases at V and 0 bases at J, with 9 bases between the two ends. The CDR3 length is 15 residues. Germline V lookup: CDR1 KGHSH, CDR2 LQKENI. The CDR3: CASSPGAFSNQPQHF. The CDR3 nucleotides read TGTGCCAGCTCACCTGGGGCTTTTAGCAATCAGCCCCAGCATTTT.

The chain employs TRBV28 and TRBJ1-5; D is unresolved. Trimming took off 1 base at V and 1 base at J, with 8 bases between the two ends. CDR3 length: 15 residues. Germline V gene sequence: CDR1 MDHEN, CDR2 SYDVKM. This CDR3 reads CASSLSGPSNQPQHF. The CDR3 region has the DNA TGTGCCAGCAGTTTATCGGGCCCGAGCAATCAGCCCCAGCATTTT.

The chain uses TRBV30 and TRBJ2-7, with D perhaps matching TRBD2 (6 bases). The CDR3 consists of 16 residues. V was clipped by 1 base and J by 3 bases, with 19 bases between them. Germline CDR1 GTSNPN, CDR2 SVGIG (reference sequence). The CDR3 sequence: CAWSGVAGSSYYEQYF. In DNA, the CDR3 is TGTGCCTGGAGTGGGGTCGCGGGATCATCATACTACGAGCAGTACTTC.

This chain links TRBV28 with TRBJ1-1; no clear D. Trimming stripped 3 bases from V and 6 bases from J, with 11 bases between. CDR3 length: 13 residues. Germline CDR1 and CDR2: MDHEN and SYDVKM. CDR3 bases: TGTGCCAGCAGTTTTGGGGTCATACCTGAAGCTTTCTTT. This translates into CASSFGVIPEAFF. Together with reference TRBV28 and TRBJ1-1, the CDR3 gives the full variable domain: DVKVTQSSRYLVKRTGEKVFLECVQDMDHENMFWYRQDPGLGLRLIYFSYDVKMKEKGDIPEGYSVSREKKERFSLILESASTNQTSMYLCASSFGVIPEAFFGQGTRLTVV.

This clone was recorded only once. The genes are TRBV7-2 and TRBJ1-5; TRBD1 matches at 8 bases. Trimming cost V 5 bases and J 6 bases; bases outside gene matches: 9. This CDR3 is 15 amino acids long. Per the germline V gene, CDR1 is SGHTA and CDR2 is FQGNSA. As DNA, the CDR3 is TGTGCCAGCAGCCAGGGGGCAGCGGTGGGTCAGCCCCAGCATTTT. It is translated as CASSQGAAVGQPQHF. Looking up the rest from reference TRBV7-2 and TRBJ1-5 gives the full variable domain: GAGVSQSPSNKVTEKGKDVELRCDPISGHTALYWYRQSLGQGLEFLIYFQGNSAPDKSGLPSDRFSAERTGGSVSTLTIQRTQQEDSAVYLCASSQGAAVGQPQHFGDGTRLSIL.

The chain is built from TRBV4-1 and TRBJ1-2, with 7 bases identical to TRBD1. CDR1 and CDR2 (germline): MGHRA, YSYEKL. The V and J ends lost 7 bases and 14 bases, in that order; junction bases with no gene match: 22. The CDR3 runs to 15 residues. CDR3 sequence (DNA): TGCGCCAGCACTTCCCTCCCCGGGACAGCGGCTTTGGGGACCTTC. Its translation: CASTSLPGTAALGTF.

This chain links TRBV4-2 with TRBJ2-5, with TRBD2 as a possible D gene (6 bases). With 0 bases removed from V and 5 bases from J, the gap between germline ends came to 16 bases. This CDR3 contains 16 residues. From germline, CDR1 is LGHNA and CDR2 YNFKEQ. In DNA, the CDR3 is TGTGCCAGCAGCCAAGAGCCCGGGACTCTCTCCGAGACCCAGTACTTC. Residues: CASSQEPGTLSETQYF.